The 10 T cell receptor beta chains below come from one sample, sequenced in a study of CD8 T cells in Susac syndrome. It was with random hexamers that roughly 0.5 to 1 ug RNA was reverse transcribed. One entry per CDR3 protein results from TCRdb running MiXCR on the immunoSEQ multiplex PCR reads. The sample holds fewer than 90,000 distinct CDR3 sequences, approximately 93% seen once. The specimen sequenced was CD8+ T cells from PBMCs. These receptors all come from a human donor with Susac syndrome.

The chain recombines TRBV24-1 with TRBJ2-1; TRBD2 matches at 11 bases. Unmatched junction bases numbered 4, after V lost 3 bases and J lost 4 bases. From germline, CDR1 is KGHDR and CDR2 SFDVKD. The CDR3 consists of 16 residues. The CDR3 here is CATSDNSGREYNEQFF. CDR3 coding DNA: TGTGCCACCAGTGATAATAGCGGGAGGGAATACAATGAGCAGTTCTTC.

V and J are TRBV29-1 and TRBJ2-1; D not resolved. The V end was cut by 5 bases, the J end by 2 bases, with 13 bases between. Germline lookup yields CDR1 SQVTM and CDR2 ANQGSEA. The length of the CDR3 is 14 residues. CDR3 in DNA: TGCAGCGTTCTGGACCGGAGCACCTACAATGAGCAGTTCTTC. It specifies CSVLDRSTYNEQFF.

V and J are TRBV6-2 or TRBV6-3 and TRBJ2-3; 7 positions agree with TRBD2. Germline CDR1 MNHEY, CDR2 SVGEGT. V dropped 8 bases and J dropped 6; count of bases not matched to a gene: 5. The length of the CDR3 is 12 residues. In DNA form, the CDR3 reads TGTGCCAGCCTGGCGGGAGATGATACGCAGTATTTT. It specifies CASLAGDDTQYF.

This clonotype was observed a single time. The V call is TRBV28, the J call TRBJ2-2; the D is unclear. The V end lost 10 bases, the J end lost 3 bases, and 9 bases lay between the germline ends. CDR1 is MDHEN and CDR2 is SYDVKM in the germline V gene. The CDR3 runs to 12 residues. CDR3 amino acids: CATRSDTGELFF. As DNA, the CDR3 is TGTGCCACCCGAAGCGACACCGGGGAGCTGTTTTTT. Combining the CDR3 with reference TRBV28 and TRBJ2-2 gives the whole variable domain DVKVTQSSRYLVKRTGEKVFLECVQDMDHENMFWYRQDPGLGLRLIYFSYDVKMKEKGDIPEGYSVSREKKERFSLILESASTNQTSMYLCATRSDTGELFFGEGSRLTVL.

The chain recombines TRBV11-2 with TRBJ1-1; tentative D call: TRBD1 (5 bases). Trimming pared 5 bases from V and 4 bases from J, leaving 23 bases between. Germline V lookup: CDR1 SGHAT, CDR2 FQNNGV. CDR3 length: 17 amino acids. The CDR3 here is CASSPYPRDRRPTEAFF. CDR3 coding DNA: TGTGCCAGCAGCCCCTACCCCCGGGACCGGCGCCCCACTGAAGCTTTCTTT.

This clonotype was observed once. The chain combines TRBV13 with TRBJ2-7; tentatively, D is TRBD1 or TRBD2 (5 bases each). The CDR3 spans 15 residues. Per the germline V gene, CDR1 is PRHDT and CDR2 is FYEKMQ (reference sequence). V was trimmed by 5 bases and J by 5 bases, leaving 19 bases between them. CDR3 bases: TGTGCCAGCAGCAACCCGAGGGACGCTTCGGACGAGCAGTACTTC. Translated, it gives CASSNPRDASDEQYF.

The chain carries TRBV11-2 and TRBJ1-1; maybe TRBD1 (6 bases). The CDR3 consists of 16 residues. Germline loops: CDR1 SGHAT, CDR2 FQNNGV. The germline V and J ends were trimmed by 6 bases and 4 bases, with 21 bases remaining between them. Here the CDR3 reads CASRSPGQILGTEAFF. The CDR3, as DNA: TGTGCCAGCAGATCCCCGGGACAAATTCTCGGCACTGAAGCTTTCTTT.

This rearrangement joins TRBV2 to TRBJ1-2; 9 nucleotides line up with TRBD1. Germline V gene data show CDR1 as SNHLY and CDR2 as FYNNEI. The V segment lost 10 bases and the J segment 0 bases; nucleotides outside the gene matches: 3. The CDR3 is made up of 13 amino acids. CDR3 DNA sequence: TGTGCCAACACAGGGGGCCCTAACTATGGCTACACCTTC. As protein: CANTGGPNYGYTF.

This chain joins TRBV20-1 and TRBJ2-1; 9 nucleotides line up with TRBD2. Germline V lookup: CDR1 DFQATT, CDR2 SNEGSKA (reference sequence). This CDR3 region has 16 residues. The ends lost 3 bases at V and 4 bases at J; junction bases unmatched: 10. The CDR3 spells CSARTSLAGPYNEQFF. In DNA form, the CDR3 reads TGCAGTGCTAGGACTTCTCTAGCGGGGCCTTACAATGAGCAGTTCTTC.

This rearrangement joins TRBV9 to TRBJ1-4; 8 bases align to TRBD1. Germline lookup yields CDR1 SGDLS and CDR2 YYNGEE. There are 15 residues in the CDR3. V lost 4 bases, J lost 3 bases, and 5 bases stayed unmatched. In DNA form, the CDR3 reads TGTGCCAGCAGCCCTAGGGACAGGCCTAATGAAAAACTGTTTTTT. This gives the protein CASSPRDRPNEKLFF.